The 3 T cell receptor beta chains presented below share a single source sample, sequenced in a study of T-cell memory formation after mild COVID-19. Via MiXCR, TCRdb re-called the 5' RACE reads, giving one row per CDR3 protein. The sample contains 350,000 to 550,000 distinct CDR3 sequences, about 20% of which appear only once. Material for sequencing was PBMCs or a T cell subset sorted from them (not recorded which). These TCRs come from a man younger than 35 who had mild COVID-19 (a few samples of this study predate the infection). Cell type and time point are not known.

The chain employs TRBV10-2 and TRBJ2-1; TRBD2 aligns across 8 bases. The CDR3 is made up of 16 amino acids. J was trimmed by 1 base and V by 4 bases; bases with no gene match: 6. CDR1 is WSHSY and CDR2 is SAAADI in the germline V gene. CDR3 loop: CASSGLAGSSYNEQFF. The DNA of the CDR3 is TGCGCCAGCAGTGGTTTAGCGGGGTCATCCTACAATGAGCAGTTCTTC.

This clonotype was seen repeatedly, ten times or more. This chain joins TRBV20-1 and TRBJ2-3, with D possibly being TRBD2 (5 bases). This CDR3 contains 12 residues. In germline, CDR1 is DFQATT, CDR2 SNEGSKA (reference sequence). The V end lost 5 bases, the J end lost 5 bases, and 11 bases lay between the germline ends. CDR3 region: CSASPRVDTQYF. DNA for the CDR3: TGCAGTGCTTCCCCGCGGGTAGATACGCAGTATTTT.

Only a few counts were recorded for this clonotype. The genes are TRBV20-1 and TRBJ1-4, with 7 bases lining up with TRBD1. J was trimmed by 8 bases and V by 0 bases; bases with no gene match: 6. This CDR3 contains 14 residues. CDR1 is DFQATT and CDR2 is SNEGSKA in the germline V gene (reference sequence). The CDR3 reads CSARDAGGVEKLFF. The CDR3, as DNA: TGCAGTGCTAGAGATGCAGGGGGAGTGGAAAAACTGTTTTTT.